These 28 T cell receptor beta chains were all obtained from the same sample, sequenced in a study of CD8+ T cells in alopecia areata. Sequencing used cDNA as its template, made by extracting RNA and reverse transcribing it. Measured with immunoSEQ multiplex PCR; TCRdb has only the in-frame clones, and not every one. Altogether some 120,000 clones are present, roughly 50% being singletons, with the ten largest covering about 10%. The sample comprised NKG2D-low CD8+ T cells sorted from blood. The receptors derive from a human donor with alopecia areata.

This clone was seen a handful of times. The chain combines TRBV12-5 with TRBJ2-1, with D uncertain. The V and J ends lost 6 bases and 3 bases respectively, with 6 bases between them. Germline V gives CDR1 LGHNT, CDR2 FRNRAP. CDR3 size: 12 residues. The CDR3 protein is CASGQDYNEQFF. CDR3 coding DNA: TGTGCTAGTGGCCAGGACTACAATGAGCAGTTCTTC.

This clone was counted only a few times. The gene calls are TRBV29-1 and TRBJ2-7, with D possibly being TRBD2 (5 bases). Germline V CDR1 and CDR2: SQVTM, ANQGSEA. CDR3 length: 13 amino acids. V was trimmed by 6 bases and J by 4 bases, leaving 16 bases between them. CDR3 sequence: CSVFGDNVYEQYF. The CDR3 DNA sequence: TGCAGCGTGTTCGGGGATAACGTTTACGAGCAGTACTTC.

The rearrangement uses TRBV29-1 and TRBJ2-1; perhaps TRBD2 as D (7 bases). CDR3 length: 14 residues. CDR1 and CDR2 from the germline V gene are SQVTM and ANQGSEA. Trimming cost V 3 bases and J 8 bases, with 17 bases left between them. CDR3 in amino acids: CSVDAGARGDEQFF. The CDR3 region has the DNA TGCAGCGTTGACGCGGGGGCGCGGGGTGATGAGCAGTTCTTC.

The V call is TRBV27, the J call TRBJ2-3; D perhaps matches TRBD2 (6 bases). The CDR3 is 13 amino acids. The V end was cut by 3 bases, the J end by 9 bases, with 13 bases between. The germline V gene encodes CDR1 MNHEY and CDR2 SMNVEV (reference sequence). The CDR3 protein is CASSFSSGATQYF. Here the CDR3 DNA reads TGTGCCAGCAGTTTTTCTTCGGGAGCCACGCAGTATTTT.

The V and J genes are TRBV13 and TRBJ2-5; TRBD2 agrees at 12 bases. V shed 3 bases, J shed 2 bases, and the junction held 4 bases outside the gene matches. Germline CDR1 and CDR2: PRHDT and FYEKMQ (reference sequence). The CDR3 is 16 residues long. The DNA for the CDR3 is TGTGCCAGCAGCTTTGGGACTAGCGGGCTTCAAGAGACCCAGTACTTC. Residues: CASSFGTSGLQETQYF.

The chain employs TRBV7-2 and TRBJ1-2, with D hard to call. Germline CDR1 SGHTA, CDR2 FQGNSA. V shed 0 bases and J shed 3 bases, with 5 bases lying between them. The CDR3 runs 13 residues. This chain's CDR3 is CASSLAEDYGYTF. The CDR3 nucleotides are TGTGCCAGCAGCTTAGCGGAGGACTATGGCTACACCTTC.

The chain recombines TRBV6-5 with TRBJ1-1; TRBD1 matches 9 bases. The CDR3 covers 16 residues. J was trimmed by 7 bases and V by 0 bases; bases with no gene match: 9. The germline CDR1 and CDR2 sequences are MNHEY and SVGAGI. CDR3 in DNA: TGTGCCAGCAGTTACTCTCGGGAGACAGGGGGATTTGAAGCTTTCTTT. Its protein product is CASSYSRETGGFEAFF.

This clone was counted between two and nine times. V and J are TRBV23-1 and TRBJ1-5; D not resolved. TRBV23-1 qualifies as an ORF whose function is uncertain. The CDR3 sequence is 9 residues long. The germline V and J ends were trimmed by 6 bases and 11 bases, with 5 bases remaining between them. The CDR3 is CASSPSQHF. CDR3 DNA: TGCGCCAGCAGCCCTTCCCAGCATTTT.

The gene calls are TRBV30 and TRBJ1-4; D is uncertain. V was clipped by 8 bases and J by 6 bases, with 16 bases between them. CDR3 length: 13 amino acids. The germline V gene has CDR1 GTSNPN and CDR2 SVGIG (reference sequence). The CDR3 coding sequence is TGTGCCATCCTCGGGCAGGACTATGAAAAACTGTTTTTT. Protein sequence: CAILGQDYEKLFF.

The chain carries TRBV20-1 and TRBJ2-1; a possible D gene is TRBD2 (5 bases). V lost 6 bases and J 8 bases, leaving 11 bases between the germline ends. This CDR3 comprises 11 residues. Germline assignment: CDR1 DFQATT and CDR2 SNEGSKA (reference sequence). The CDR3 sequence: CSANEGDEQFF. CDR3 coding DNA: TGCAGTGCCAATGAGGGTGATGAGCAGTTCTTC.

This clone was detected only a few times. The chain recombines TRBV20-1 with TRBJ2-7, with D hard to call. The CDR3 length is 11 residues. The germline V and J ends were trimmed by 6 bases and 4 bases, with 10 bases remaining between them. Germline V lookup: CDR1 DFQATT, CDR2 SNEGSKA (reference sequence). CDR3 DNA sequence: TGCAGTGCCCAAATGCGGTACGAGCAGTACTTC. It is translated as CSAQMRYEQYF.

This clone showed up just a few times. The chain has TRBV7-2 and TRBJ1-2; unclear D gene. Trimming took off 3 bases at V and 6 bases at J, with 11 bases between the two ends. The CDR3 loop spans 13 amino acids. Germline CDR1 and CDR2: SGHTA and FQGNSA. The CDR3 nucleotides are TGTGCCAGCAGCTTTCCGGGAGCGGATGGCTACACCTTC. Its protein product is CASSFPGADGYTF.

CDR3 DNA: TGCGCCAGCGCAAAAGGAGGGACAGGGGGCCCGGCCTACGAGCAGTACTTC. Its protein product is CASAKGGTGGPAYEQYF. This chain connects TRBV5-1 to TRBJ2-7; 12 bases are shared with TRBD1. The length of the CDR3 is 17 residues. Germline V gene data show CDR1 as SGHRS and CDR2 as YFSETQ. V was pared by 7 bases and J by 2 bases, with 13 bases of the junction left unmatched.

V usage is TRBV5-1 and J usage is TRBJ1-1; possible D gene TRBD1, 6 bases. CDR1 and CDR2 from the germline V gene are SGHRS and YFSETQ. V was clipped by 2 bases and J by 2 bases, with 10 bases between them. CDR3 length equals 14 residues. CDR3 loop: CASSFWTVNTEAFF. CDR3 nucleotides: TGCGCCAGCAGCTTTTGGACAGTAAACACTGAAGCTTTCTTT.

This CDR3 is CASDQGPNTEAFF. CDR3 sequence (DNA): TGTGCCAGCGATCAGGGCCCGAACACTGAAGCTTTCTTT. The chain uses TRBV5-6 and TRBJ1-1; D possibly corresponds to TRBD1 (5 bases). The CDR3 covers 13 residues. V was cut by 7 bases and J by 1 base, with 11 bases left in between. Germline CDR1 SGHDT, CDR2 YYEEEE.

This clone was picked up a small number of times. The gene calls are TRBV20-1 and TRBJ2-7; no reliable D call. Germline V gene lookup returns CDR1 DFQATT and CDR2 SNEGSKA (reference sequence). The CDR3 runs 11 residues. The ends were cut back, 5 bases at V and 9 bases at J, with 14 bases in the middle. CDR3 sequence (DNA): TGCAGTGCTTACTCTAGTTTCGTGCAGTACTTC. This sequence encodes CSAYSSFVQYF.

The chain uses TRBV27 and TRBJ1-1, with 11 bases aligning to TRBD1. This CDR3 comprises 15 residues. Looked up from germline, CDR1 is MNHEY and CDR2 is SMNVEV (reference sequence). The V segment lost 6 bases and the J segment 8 bases; nucleotides outside the gene matches: 11. The CDR3 DNA reads as TGTGCCAGCAGGTCGGGACAGGGGGATGTATTAGAAGCTTTCTTT. As protein: CASRSGQGDVLEAFF.

The chain joins TRBV6-5 to TRBJ2-3; the D gene is possibly TRBD2 (5 bases). From germline, CDR1 is MNHEY and CDR2 SVGAGI. This CDR3 contains 14 residues. V lost 3 bases, J lost 3 bases, and 10 bases lay in between. This chain's CDR3 is CASSYDPGTDTQYF. For the CDR3, the DNA is TGTGCCAGCAGTTATGATCCGGGAACAGATACGCAGTATTTT.

The chain carries TRBV5-1 and TRBJ1-1, with D possibly being TRBD1 (5 bases). The CDR3 runs 14 residues. V dropped 0 bases and J dropped 1 base, with 7 bases sitting between them. CDR1 is SGHRS, CDR2 YFSETQ, per germline. The DNA of the CDR3 is TGCGCCAGCAGCTTGGGAAGGGGGAACACTGAAGCTTTCTTT. Translated: CASSLGRGNTEAFF.

The gene calls are TRBV27 and TRBJ2-7; TRBD1 might be the D (6 bases). With 8 bases removed from V and 2 bases from J, the gap between germline ends came to 7 bases. The CDR3 loop spans 11 amino acids. Looked up from germline, CDR1 is MNHEY and CDR2 is SMNVEV (reference sequence). CDR3: CASGQTYEQYF. In DNA form, the CDR3 reads TGTGCCAGCGGACAGACCTACGAGCAGTACTTC.

J is TRBJ2-7 and V is TRBV29-1; 8 nucleotides line up with TRBD1. The CDR3 totals 15 residues. J gave up 1 base and V 1 base, and 6 bases lay outside the gene matches. In germline, CDR1 is SQVTM, CDR2 ANQGSEA. CDR3 sequence reads: CSVEGGTGGSYEQYF. DNA of the CDR3: TGCAGCGTTGAAGGGGGAACAGGGGGATCCTACGAGCAGTACTTC.

V is TRBV29-1 and J is TRBJ2-2, with D uncertain. This CDR3 spans 13 amino acids. V lost 8 bases, J lost 0 bases, and 10 bases lay in between. Germline CDR1 and CDR2: SQVTM and ANQGSEA. The CDR3 sequence: CSLADANTGELFF. The CDR3 DNA reads TGCAGCCTGGCGGACGCGAACACCGGGGAGCTGTTTTTT.

The chain uses TRBV29-1 and TRBJ2-2; D is undetermined. The CDR3 extends over 13 amino acids. V was trimmed by 8 bases and J by 1 base, leaving 11 bases between them. Germline V gene lookup returns CDR1 SQVTM and CDR2 ANQGSEA. CDR3: CSSVSGNTGELFF. The CDR3 DNA reads as TGCAGCTCCGTGTCGGGGAACACCGGGGAGCTGTTTTTT.

This rearrangement joins TRBV11-2 to TRBJ2-3; 7 bases line up with TRBD2. The ends lost 1 base at V and 4 bases at J; junction bases unmatched: 2. CDR3 length: 14 residues. Germline V gene sequence: CDR1 SGHAT, CDR2 FQNNGV. CDR3 residues: CASSLGTRSDTQYF. The CDR3 bases are TGTGCCAGCAGCTTAGGGACTAGATCAGATACGCAGTATTTT.

This chain connects TRBV29-1 to TRBJ1-2; no firm D call. This CDR3 spans 13 amino acids. The V gene lost 8 bases and the J gene lost 2 bases, with 15 bases spanning the gap. Looked up from germline, CDR1 is SQVTM and CDR2 is ANQGSEA. The CDR3 spells CSFRAGQNYGYTF. The CDR3 nucleotides read TGCAGCTTCCGGGCCGGGCAGAACTATGGCTACACCTTC.

The table lists this clone with a few counts. The rearrangement joins TRBV23-1 to TRBJ2-7, with D tentatively TRBD1 (6 bases). TRBV23-1 is reported as an ORF; its role is uncertain. The V end was cut by 0 bases, the J end by 2 bases, with 11 bases between. The CDR3 loop spans 15 amino acids. The CDR3 sequence is CASSQSRRQAYEQYF. The CDR3 DNA follows: TGCGCCAGCAGTCAATCGAGGAGACAGGCCTACGAGCAGTACTTC.

This chain links TRBV2 with TRBJ2-1; 10 nucleotides agree with TRBD1. The length of the CDR3 is 14 residues. V was clipped by 6 bases and J by 5 bases; unmatched bases: 4. Germline V CDR1 and CDR2: SNHLY, FYNNEI. CDR3 DNA: TGTGCCAGCAGGCGGGACAGGGGCCACAATGAGCAGTTCTTC. Its translation is CASRRDRGHNEQFF.

This clone was detected a few times. The J gene is TRBJ2-7, the V gene TRBV5-1; 7 bases are a match to TRBD1. The germline V gene encodes CDR1 SGHRS and CDR2 YFSETQ. The CDR3 extends over 17 amino acids. With V trimmed by 3 bases and J by 1 base, 13 bases remained unmatched. CDR3 loop: CASSYRNDRDSSYEQYF. Here the CDR3 DNA reads TGCGCCAGCAGCTATCGAAACGACAGGGATTCATCCTACGAGCAGTACTTC. Looking up the rest from reference TRBV5-1 and TRBJ2-7 gives the full variable domain: KAGVTQTPRYLIKTRGQQVTLSCSPISGHRSVSWYQQTPGQGLQFLFEYFSETQRNKGNFPGRFSGRQFSNSRSEMNVSTLELGDSALYLCASSYRNDRDSSYEQYFGPGTRLTVT.